This T cell receptor beta chain came from a study of cytomegalovirus exposure and HLA in healthy donors. Study-level results: The authors later linked a missense DCLRE1C variant to TCR beta V- and J-gene trimming.

In regard to this clone: The antigen remains undetermined.

PCR amplification relied on 60 Vbeta primers (plus 13 Jbeta primers). Methods used by the authors: In a later analysis, of 84 million or so unique beta chains, roughly 9.9 million appeared in at least two donors. Some clones are missing from TCRdb's copy, which holds only in-frame ones; the method was immunoSEQ multiplex PCR. V and J calls and clone size are as listed in that table; D and trimming were resolved from the DNA. The repertoire holds about 130,000 clones, with 66% as singletons. This donor had no CMV serostatus on record. The V segment lost 1 base and the J segment 0 bases; nucleotides outside the gene matches: 7. This CDR3 has 18 amino acids. Germline assignment: CDR1 SGHTA and CDR2 FQGNSA.

The gene calls are TRBV7-2 and TRBJ2-3, with 10 bases identical to TRBD2. The sample consisted of PBMCs. This sequence originates from a human donor in good health. CDR3 DNA sequence: TGTGCCAGCAGCTTAGAACTACTAGCGGGGTCTAGCACAGATACGCAGTATTTT. It specifies CASSLELLAGSSTDTQYF.